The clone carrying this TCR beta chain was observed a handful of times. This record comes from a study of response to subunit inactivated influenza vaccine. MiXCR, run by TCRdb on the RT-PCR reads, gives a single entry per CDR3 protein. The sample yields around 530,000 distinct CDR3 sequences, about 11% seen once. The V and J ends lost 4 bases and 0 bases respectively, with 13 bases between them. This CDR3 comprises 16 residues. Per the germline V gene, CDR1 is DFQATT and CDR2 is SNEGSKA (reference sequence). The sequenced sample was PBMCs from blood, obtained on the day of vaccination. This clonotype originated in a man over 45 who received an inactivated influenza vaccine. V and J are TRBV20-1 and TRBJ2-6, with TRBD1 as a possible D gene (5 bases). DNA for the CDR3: TGCAGTGCTACTGGCAGGGCCAGCTCTGGGGCCAACGTCCTGACTTTC. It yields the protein CSATGRASSGANVLTF.